This TCR beta chain was found in a study of molecular identifiers for immune sequencing clone quantification. Germline-derived CDR1 and CDR2 are MGHRA and YSYEKL. The CDR3 has 13 amino acids. This clonotype has just a few counts. The junction does not match germline at one end; this may be a read error. TCRdb redid the calling of the PCR reads with MiXCR, one entry per CDR3 protein. The data hold just under 650,000 distinct CDR3 sequences, with less than 20% observed a single time. The V call is TRBV4-1, the J call TRBJ1-6; D not certain. This TCR was recovered from a human donor in good health. Some libraries in this study had Jurkat cell RNA spiked in. The sequencing input was naive CD8+ T cells from blood, with Jurkat cell RNA spiked in. Subset described: FACS-sorted CD8+CD4-CCR7+CD45RA+ naive T cells. The CDR3 here is CAGSQAFNSPLHF. CDR3 nucleotide sequence: TGCGCCGGCAGCCAAGCGTTTAATTCACCCCTCCACTTT.